The 20 T cell receptor beta chains in this list originate from one sample, sequenced in a study of CD8+CD57+ T cells in acquired aplastic anemia. Profiles of TCR beta VDJ and CDR3 were generated from a genomic DNA template. From the reads, TCRdb called clonotypes with MiXCR, one entry per CDR3 protein. The data hold 200,000 or so distinct CDR3 sequences, with under 50% observed a single time. The authors sequenced patients whose flow cytometry had shown CD8+CD57+ cell expansion. The sample was sorted CD4+, CD8+, or CD8+CD57+ T cells (not recorded which) from PBMCs. The source of these receptors is a human donor with aplastic anemia.

The table lists this clonotype with a few counts. This may come from a read error, since a much larger clone is one base off. The DNA for the CDR3 is TGTGACAGCAGCCCATACAGGGAATGGGGCACTGAAGCTTTCTTT. As protein: CDSSPYREWGTEAFF. The V and J genes are TRBV7-9 and TRBJ1-1, with D tentatively TRBD1 (6 bases). Germline V gene sequence: CDR1 SEHNR, CDR2 FQNEAQ (reference sequence). There are 15 residues in the CDR3.

This clonotype was detected many times. This sequence joins TRBV6-5 and TRBJ1-2; TRBD1 agrees at 7 bases. Germline V lookup: CDR1 MNHEY, CDR2 SVGAGI. The CDR3 is 13 amino acids. Trimming took 6 bases from V and 5 from J; bases not matched to a gene: 6. In DNA form, the CDR3 reads TGTGCCAGCAGGAAAGCGACAGGGTATGGCTACACCTTC. Protein sequence: CASRKATGYGYTF.

The CDR3 spells CASSRDGRYQETQYF. Written as DNA, the CDR3 is TGTGCCAGCAGCCGGGACGGAAGGTACCAAGAGACCCAGTACTTC. The chain recombines TRBV9 with TRBJ2-5; possibly TRBD1 or TRBD2 for D (5 bases each). The CDR3 has 15 residues. Trimming cost V 4 bases and J 0 bases, with 13 bases left between them. Germline CDR1 SGDLS, CDR2 YYNGEE.

A note on this clonotype: Since a much larger clone is just one base distant, this may be a read error. Here the CDR3 DNA reads TGCGCCAGCAGCCCGCAGCTCGACGGGGACAGGGGCCTTGGAAAGCAGTTCTTC. Translated, it gives CASSPQLDGDRGLGKQFF. The genes are TRBV5-1 and TRBJ2-1; TRBD1 matches at 10 bases. This CDR3 has 18 amino acids. Germline values: CDR1 SGHRS, CDR2 YFSETQ. The V and J ends lost 4 bases and 11 bases, in that order; junction bases with no gene match: 21. The entire variable domain, with the rest obtained from reference TRBV5-1 and TRBJ2-1, is as follows: KAGVTQTPRYLIKTRGQQVTLSCSPISGHRSVSWYQQTPGQGLQFLFEYFSETQRNKGNFPGRFSGRQFSNSRSEMNVSTLELGDSALYLCASSPQLDGDRGLGKQFFGPGTRLTVL.

At least ten counts were recorded for this clonotype. The chain couples TRBV11-3 to TRBJ1-6, with a possible D match to TRBD1 (6 bases). CDR1 and CDR2 (germline): SGHNT, YENEEA. The CDR3 sequence is 14 residues long. Trimming pared 4 bases from V and 8 bases from J, leaving 12 bases between. CDR3 region: CASSSGARDSPLHF. CDR3 coding DNA: TGTGCCAGCAGCTCAGGGGCGCGGGATTCACCCCTCCACTTT.

The V call is TRBV9, the J call TRBJ1-3, with D maybe TRBD1 (5 bases). CDR3 size: 16 residues. V was shortened by 0 bases and J by 4 bases, with 14 bases between the two germline ends. Germline V lookup: CDR1 SGDLS, CDR2 YYNGEE. The CDR3 region has the DNA TGTGCCAGCAGCGTAGGTGAAGGGGATGGCGGAAACACCATATATTTT. It specifies CASSVGEGDGGNTIYF.

There are many counts of this clonotype. The chain employs TRBV10-2 and TRBJ1-1; TRBD1 aligns across 7 bases. Germline CDR1 WSHSY, CDR2 SAAADI. Unmatched junction bases numbered 16, after V lost 6 bases and J lost 3 bases. CDR3 length: 17 residues. CDR3 nucleotides: TGCGCCAGCAGCCGCCCCTTAGACAGGGCCTCGGACACTGAAGCTTTCTTT. Protein sequence: CASSRPLDRASDTEAFF.

This clonotype was seen many times. This chain uses TRBV20-1 with TRBJ2-7; 7 bases are a match to TRBD1. The CDR3 has 13 residues. Trimming removed 1 base from V and 5 bases from J; junction bases left unmatched: 5. Germline CDR1 DFQATT, CDR2 SNEGSKA (reference sequence). CDR3 DNA: TGCAGTGCTAGAGCGGACAGGCCCCACGAGCAGTACTTC. Encoded protein: CSARADRPHEQYF.

The sample holds many counts of this clonotype. The chain's CDR3 is CSARGHPNPIEQYF. The CDR3 DNA sequence: TGCAGTGCTCGAGGACACCCAAACCCTATAGAGCAGTACTTC. V gene TRBV20-1 combines with J gene TRBJ2-7; D possibly corresponds to TRBD1 (5 bases). CDR3 length: 14 residues. The germline V gene has CDR1 DFQATT and CDR2 SNEGSKA (reference sequence). V was trimmed by 5 bases and J by 7 bases, leaving 21 bases between them.

The J gene is TRBJ1-3, the V gene TRBV2; tentatively, D is TRBD1 (6 bases). CDR3 length: 13 amino acids. The germline gives CDR1 SNHLY, CDR2 FYNNEI. With 7 bases removed from V and 4 bases from J, the gap between germline ends came to 11 bases. The CDR3 region is CASIQGPGNTIYF. CDR3 coding DNA: TGTGCCAGCATCCAGGGGCCGGGAAACACCATATATTTT.

The gene calls are TRBV7-9 and TRBJ1-5; 10 bases line up with TRBD1. CDR3 length equals 15 residues. Germline V CDR1 and CDR2: SEHNR, FQNEAQ (reference sequence). Trimming cost V 5 bases and J 4 bases; bases outside gene matches: 5. The CDR3 sequence is CASSPRDRGNQPQHF. The CDR3, as DNA: TGTGCCAGCAGCCCCCGGGACAGGGGAAATCAGCCCCAGCATTTT.

The CDR3 region is CSVAGGSTGLDGYTF. The CDR3 DNA follows: TGCAGCGTTGCAGGGGGATCCACGGGTCTTGACGGCTACACCTTC. This chain links TRBV29-1 with TRBJ1-2, with 7 bases identical to TRBD1. This CDR3 comprises 15 residues. After removal of 4 bases from V and 8 bases from J, the junction contained 16 bases not matched to a gene. Germline V gene lookup returns CDR1 SQVTM and CDR2 ANQGSEA.

This clonotype was recorded at least ten times. The J gene is TRBJ1-2, the V gene TRBV5-8; 7 bases are a match to TRBD1. Trimming cost V 5 bases and J 7 bases; bases outside gene matches: 8. Germline V lookup: CDR1 SGHTS, CDR2 YDEGEE. The CDR3 has 13 amino acids. The CDR3 nucleotides read TGTGCCAGCAGGTTACAGGGGTCGAGTGGCTACACCTTC. It specifies CASRLQGSSGYTF.

The V and J genes are TRBV7-9 and TRBJ2-3; no clear D gene. From germline, CDR1 is SEHNR and CDR2 FQNEAQ (reference sequence). The CDR3 loop spans 13 amino acids. V lost 4 bases to trimming and J lost 3 bases, with 8 bases between them. The CDR3 nucleotides read TGTGCCAGCAGCTACGTCGGAACAGATACGCAGTATTTT. It specifies CASSYVGTDTQYF. The whole variable domain, remainder taken from reference TRBV7-9 and TRBJ2-3, is DTGVSQNPRHKITKRGQNVTFRCDPISEHNRLYWYRQTLGQGPEFLTYFQNEAQLEKSRLLSDRFSAERPKGSFSTLEIQRTEQGDSAMYLCASSYVGTDTQYFGPGTRLTVL.

The CDR3 DNA sequence: TGTGCCAGCAGCTTAGACAGGGGACTACAGTTCTTC. Its translation is CASSLDRGLQFF. The chain couples TRBV7-9 to TRBJ2-1; perhaps D is TRBD1 or TRBD2 (7 bases each). Germline CDR1 and CDR2: SEHNR and FQNEAQ (reference sequence). Trimming removed 1 base from V and 13 bases from J, with 11 bases in between. The CDR3 spans 12 residues.

This sequence joins TRBV6-6 and TRBJ2-7; a weak D match, TRBD1 (6 bases). The CDR3 is 13 amino acids. The germline V and J ends were trimmed by 6 bases and 9 bases, with 18 bases remaining between them. Germline-derived CDR1 and CDR2 are MNHNY and SVGAGI (reference sequence). The CDR3 DNA reads as TGTGCCAGCAGACCGGTGGAGGAAGGGGGGCAGTACTTC. Amino acid sequence: CASRPVEEGGQYF.

This clonotype was observed at least ten times. The gene calls are TRBV5-1 and TRBJ2-7; TRBD2 is a possible D gene (5 bases). V gave up 0 bases and J gave up 6 bases, with 7 bases separating them. The CDR3 loop spans 12 amino acids. Germline values: CDR1 SGHRS, CDR2 YFSETQ. The CDR3 is CASSLGEGEQYF. In DNA form, the CDR3 reads TGCGCCAGCAGCTTGGGAGAGGGCGAGCAGTACTTC.

V gene TRBV12-3 or TRBV12-4 combines with J gene TRBJ1-5, with D possibly being TRBD1 (5 bases). Trimming left V 7 bases short and J 1 base short, with 14 bases between. CDR3 size: 15 residues. The CDR3 region has the DNA TGTGCCAGCACCTGGGGCCTTGGGAGCAATCAGCCCCAGCATTTT. It yields the protein CASTWGLGSNQPQHF.

This clonotype was seen many times. V is TRBV29-1 and J is TRBJ1-2; 7 bases match TRBD1. Trimming took 2 bases from V and 3 from J; bases not matched to a gene: 3. CDR3 size: 13 residues. Germline CDR1 reads SQVTM; CDR2 reads ANQGSEA. The CDR3 here is CSVEQGGHYGYTF. The CDR3 region has the DNA TGCAGCGTTGAACAGGGGGGCCACTATGGCTACACCTTC. The full variable domain, its missing parts supplied by reference TRBV29-1 and TRBJ1-2, is SAVISQKPSRDICQRGTSLTIQCQVDSQVTMMFWYRQQPGQSLTLIATANQGSEATYESGFVIDKFPISRPNLTFSTLTVSNMSPEDSSIYLCSVEQGGHYGYTFGSGTRLTVV.

The chain uses TRBV7-9 and TRBJ1-2; D not certain. This CDR3 is built from 12 residues. The germline CDR1 and CDR2 sequences are SEHNR and FQNEAQ (reference sequence). The ends were cut back, 3 bases at V and 7 bases at J, with 9 bases in the middle. The CDR3, as DNA: TGTGCCAGCAGCTTGGAGGCAGCTGGCTACACCTTC. Its translation is CASSLEAAGYTF.